This T cell receptor (beta chain) derives from a study of T cell repertoires in cytomegalovirus infection. As for the study in general: Alongside well-studied HLA-B-restricted CMV epitopes, recently identified HLA-C-restricted CMV epitopes were also used. CMV infection plus the matching HLA type was flagged by public TCR beta signatures.

V lost 2 bases, J lost 8 bases, and 10 bases stayed unmatched. CDR1 is MGHRA, CDR2 YSYEKL, per germline. CDR3 length: 16 residues. One entry per CDR3 protein, called by TCRdb with MiXCR from the reads. The profile covers some 320,000 distinct CDR3 sequences, with roughly 28% appearing a single time and roughly 20% taken by the ten largest. Study-level findings and limits: HLA-C-restricted TCR beta clonotypes specific for CMV led the ex vivo response. Cumulative frequency (of public TCR beta family members) identified carriers of CMV plus the relevant HLA.

At least ten counts were recorded for this clonotype. Its antigen remains unidentified. The sequence came from a human donor in good health (CMV status not recorded). Some clones in this sample may be carry-over from other donors' samples. The chain employs TRBV4-1 and TRBJ1-2, with 11 positions matching TRBD1. This specimen consisted of cultured PBMCs, obtained from culture after CMV antigen stimulation. CDR3 in DNA: TGCGCCAGCAGCCAAAATCCCGGACAGGGGGCTGGCGGCTACACCTTC. Protein sequence: CASSQNPGQGAGGYTF.